This T cell receptor beta chain was documented in a study of blood T cell repertoires in COVID-19. The V end was cut by 8 bases, the J end by 2 bases, with 13 bases between. Germline V gene sequence: CDR1 LGHDT, CDR2 YNNKEL (reference sequence). The CDR3 totals 14 residues. Some clones are missing from TCRdb's copy, which holds only in-frame ones; the method was immunoSEQ multiplex PCR. The table lists under 450,000 clones, roughly 90% of them singletons. Source material: PBMCs or T cells enriched from blood (not recorded which). The chain recombines TRBV3-1 (or the pseudogene TRBV3-2) with TRBJ2-1, with D perhaps matching TRBD2 (6 bases). This sequence originates from a woman in her forties who had been exposed to COVID-19. The CDR3, as DNA: TGTGCCAGCGGTAAACTAGCAACCTACAATGAGCAGTTCTTC. This encodes CASGKLATYNEQFF.